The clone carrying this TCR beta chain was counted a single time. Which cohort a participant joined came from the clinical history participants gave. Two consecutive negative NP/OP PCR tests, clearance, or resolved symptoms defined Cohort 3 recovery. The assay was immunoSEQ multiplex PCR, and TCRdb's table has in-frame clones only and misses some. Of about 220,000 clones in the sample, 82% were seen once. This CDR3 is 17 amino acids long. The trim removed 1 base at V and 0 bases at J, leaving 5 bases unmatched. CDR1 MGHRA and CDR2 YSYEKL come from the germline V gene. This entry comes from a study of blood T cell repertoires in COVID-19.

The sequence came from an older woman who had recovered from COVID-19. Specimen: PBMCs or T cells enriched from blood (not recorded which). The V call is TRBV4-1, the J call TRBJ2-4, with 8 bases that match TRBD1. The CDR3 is CASSQGTGTLAKNIQYF. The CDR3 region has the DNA TGCGCCAGCAGCCAAGGGACAGGGACCTTAGCCAAAAACATTCAGTACTTC.